The T cell receptor beta chain described here comes from a study of regulatory T cells in long-lasting Graves disease. This clonotype turned up a few times. The antigen is undetermined. Time point of the sample: newly diagnosed GD, antithyroid drugs for less than 3 months. The authors made the TCR library using RNA they extracted from PBMCs. Xi'an, China, was home to the endocrinology department that provided patients. CDR3 regions were amplified by Arm-PCR using iRepertoire HTBI primers to build TCR beta libraries. Using its own MiXCR run on the multiplex PCR reads, TCRdb lists one record per CDR3 protein. The repertoire consists of fewer than 350,000 distinct CDR3 sequences, with 18% occurring once and the leading ten covering approximately 35%. Findings and limits, study-wide: Those with persistent Graves' had less TCR diversity than newly diagnosed patients. TRBV28 was favored in persistent disease, as were TRBJ1-2 and TRBJ2-5.

The CDR3 covers 14 residues. The trim removed 1 base at V and 1 base at J, leaving 0 bases unmatched. From germline, CDR1 is SQVTM and CDR2 ANQGSEA. This TCR came from a female donor with Graves disease. The rearrangement links TRBV29-1 to TRBJ1-2; 10 positions match TRBD1. The sequencing used peripheral blood mononuclear cells (PBMCs), collected at new diagnosis, from a patient treated with antithyroid drugs. CDR3 sequence reads: CSVEGTGGNYGYTF. In DNA, the CDR3 is TGCAGCGTTGAAGGGACAGGGGGTAACTATGGCTACACCTTC.